The entry below describes one T cell receptor beta chain. The antigen remains undetermined. Researchers ran the PCR with 60 Vbeta and 13 Jbeta primers. Produced via immunoSEQ multiplex PCR; TCRdb's table is partial and in-frame only. The sample consists of about 85,000 clones, 80% of them appearing once. The data are from a study of cytomegalovirus exposure and HLA in healthy donors. Study results and limitations: Highly shared variants forming one cluster were likely a sequencing artifact. With high specificity and sensitivity, the classifier reportedly diagnosed cytomegalovirus status.

The V end was cut by 3 bases, the J end by 3 bases, with 11 bases between. CDR1 is KGHSH and CDR2 is LQKENI in the germline V gene. This CDR3 is 14 amino acids long. The J gene is TRBJ1-2, the V gene TRBV18, with D possibly being TRBD1 (6 bases). Sequenced: PBMCs. The receptor was derived from a man aged 45-60 years in good health and CMV-seropositive. The CDR3 DNA sequence: TGTGCCAGCTCACCGCCCAGACAGGACTATGGCTACACCTTC. Protein product: CASSPPRQDYGYTF.